These 31 T cell receptor beta chains came from one sample sequenced in a study of shared clonotypes between healthy human individuals. Generated by immunoSEQ multiplex PCR, the TCRdb table keeps only in-frame clones and is missing some. The repertoire has around 2.3 million clones, approximately 94% of them found once; the top ten carry around 0.13%. The sequencing input was naive CD4+ T cells sorted from blood. The sample's subset: CD45RA+ positively selected. Receptor source: a man between 18 and 35 years old in good health.

CDR3 in DNA: TGTGCCAGCAGCTTACCCAGCGCCACCGGGGAGCTGTTTTTT. Translated, it gives CASSLPSATGELFF. This chain uses TRBV7-2 with TRBJ2-2; D ambiguous. Trimming pared 2 bases from V and 4 bases from J, leaving 8 bases between. The CDR3 extends over 14 amino acids. Germline CDR1 is SGHTA and CDR2 is FQGNSA.

Points on this clone: Within the sample, other DNA sequences also encode this same CDR3. This chain connects TRBV10-3 to TRBJ1-5, with D unresolved. CDR1 ENHRY and CDR2 SYGVKD come from the germline V gene. The CDR3 consists of 12 residues. Trimming removed 6 bases at V and 2 bases at J, with 5 bases between. CDR3 sequence: CAIREGNQPQHF. CDR3 DNA: TGTGCCATCAGGGAGGGCAATCAGCCCCAGCATTTT.

This clone has just one count. The CDR3 DNA reads as TGTGCCAGCAGTCCCGGGACTAGCGGGTTCGATGAGCAGTTCTTC. Its protein is CASSPGTSGFDEQFF. The chain has TRBV7-9 and TRBJ2-1, with 12 bases identical to TRBD2. The CDR3 loop spans 15 amino acids. The ends lost 6 bases at V and 8 bases at J; junction bases unmatched: 8. Germline assignment: CDR1 SEHNR and CDR2 FQNEAQ (reference sequence).

The V and J genes are TRBV7-2 and TRBJ2-7, with D tentatively TRBD1 or TRBD2 (5 bases each). The CDR3 covers 17 residues. CDR1 and CDR2 (germline): SGHTA, FQGNSA. V dropped 1 base and J dropped 1 base, with 17 bases sitting between them. The CDR3 spells CASSLVSGTPFSYEQYF. Written as DNA, the CDR3 is TGTGCCAGCAGCTTAGTATCCGGGACCCCGTTTTCCTACGAGCAGTACTTC.

The chain couples TRBV6-1 to TRBJ2-7; no definite D call. The ends were cut back, 1 base at V and 0 bases at J, with 10 bases in the middle. Germline loops: CDR1 MNHNS, CDR2 SASEGT. The CDR3 covers 15 residues. The CDR3, as DNA: TGTGCCAGCAGTGAAGATTGGCCGAGCTCCTACGAGCAGTACTTC. This gives the protein CASSEDWPSSYEQYF.

The chain links TRBV30 to TRBJ2-7; D may be TRBD1 (5 bases). Germline V gene sequence: CDR1 GTSNPN, CDR2 SVGIG (reference sequence). The V end lost 1 base, the J end lost 2 bases, and 9 bases lay between the germline ends. The CDR3 length is 13 residues. DNA of the CDR3: TGTGCCTGGAGTGCCCAGGGTACCTACGAGCAGTACTTC. This gives the protein CAWSAQGTYEQYF.

This chain uses TRBV6-1 with TRBJ1-2, with D perhaps matching TRBD1 (5 bases). This CDR3 spans 14 amino acids. Trimming shortened V by 4 bases and J by 0 bases, and 9 bases separated the two germline ends. Germline CDR1 reads MNHNS; CDR2 reads SASEGT. CDR3 coding DNA: TGTGCCAGCAGTGGACAGATAGCTAACTATGGCTACACCTTC. Amino acid sequence: CASSGQIANYGYTF.

This rearrangement joins TRBV4-2 to TRBJ2-2, with D possibly matching TRBD2 (5 bases). The germline gives CDR1 LGHNA, CDR2 YNFKEQ. The V gene lost 0 bases and the J gene lost 4 bases, with 18 bases spanning the gap. The CDR3 is 18 residues long. The CDR3 loop is CASSQDDYLRGFTGELFF. CDR3 DNA: TGTGCCAGCAGCCAAGACGACTATCTCAGAGGGTTCACCGGGGAGCTGTTTTTT.

The CDR3 nucleotides are TGTGCCAACCCGAGACTAGCGGGAGGGGGCAATGAGCAGTTCTTC. Encoded protein: CANPRLAGGGNEQFF. This chain connects TRBV6-5 to TRBJ2-1; TRBD2 aligns across 14 bases. The CDR3 is 15 amino acids. The ends lost 10 bases at V and 6 bases at J; junction bases unmatched: 8. Germline-derived CDR1 and CDR2 are MNHEY and SVGAGI.

The V and J genes are TRBV2 and TRBJ1-4; 7 bases map to TRBD1. Germline CDR1 reads SNHLY; CDR2 reads FYNNEI. The V gene end was trimmed by 1 base and the J gene end by 11 bases; junction bases not matched to a gene: 4. The CDR3 has 13 residues. The CDR3 nucleotides are TGTGCCAGCAGTGAAGACAGGGGCCGGAAACTGTTTTTT. Translated, it gives CASSEDRGRKLFF.

This chain connects TRBV29-1 to TRBJ2-4; no clear D. Germline V CDR1 and CDR2: SQVTM, ANQGSEA. The CDR3 runs to 13 residues. V was clipped by 6 bases and J by 9 bases, with 18 bases between them. The CDR3 reads CSVDLPPTGIQYF. The CDR3 DNA reads TGCAGCGTCGATCTGCCCCCTACGGGCATTCAGTACTTC.

The chain recombines TRBV5-5 with TRBJ2-3; no clear D gene. CDR1 is SGHKS, CDR2 YYEKEE, per germline (reference sequence). V lost 5 bases, J lost 2 bases, and 18 bases lay in between. The CDR3 length is 16 residues. The CDR3 protein is CASSLGPTRSTDTQYF. CDR3 DNA: TGTGCCAGCAGTCTTGGACCGACCCGTTCCACAGATACGCAGTATTTT.

DNA for the CDR3: TGTGCCAGCAGCGCGCTCGGACAACCAAATTCACCCCTCCACTTT. Its protein product is CASSALGQPNSPLHF. The V and J genes are TRBV5-6 and TRBJ1-6; D possibly corresponds to TRBD1 (5 bases). Trimming removed 4 bases at V and 7 bases at J, with 15 bases between. Germline-derived CDR1 and CDR2 are SGHDT and YYEEEE. CDR3 length: 15 amino acids.

The chain links TRBV27 to TRBJ1-1; D is possibly TRBD1 (6 bases). This CDR3 is 12 amino acids long. CDR1 and CDR2 from the germline V gene are MNHEY and SMNVEV (reference sequence). V lost 0 bases and J lost 12, with 11 bases in between. CDR3 nucleotide sequence: TGTGCCAGCAGTTTATCCGGGGGCGAAACTTTCTTT. Its protein is CASSLSGGETFF.

Concerning this clone: Other nucleotide sequences from this sample produce the same CDR3. CDR3 residues: CSVAGQMNTEAFF. The CDR3 nucleotides read TGCAGCGTTGCCGGACAGATGAACACTGAAGCTTTCTTT. This chain uses TRBV29-1 with TRBJ1-1, with D perhaps matching TRBD1 (6 bases). V was clipped by 4 bases and J by 0 bases, with 9 bases between them. Germline CDR1 is SQVTM and CDR2 is ANQGSEA. The CDR3 sequence is 13 residues long.

As concerns this clone: This sample also contains other DNA sequences that code for the same CDR3. The gene calls are TRBV7-2 and TRBJ1-1, with D possibly being TRBD1 (6 bases). Germline V lookup: CDR1 SGHTA, CDR2 FQGNSA. V shed 5 bases and J shed 0 bases, with 13 bases lying between them. The CDR3 totals 15 residues. The CDR3: CASSPRGGLNTEAFF. CDR3 bases: TGTGCCAGCAGCCCACGAGGGGGTTTGAACACTGAAGCTTTCTTT.

The chain is built from TRBV29-1 and TRBJ1-3; TRBD1 matches at 7 bases. This CDR3 is 13 amino acids long. In germline, CDR1 is SQVTM, CDR2 ANQGSEA. V was clipped by 7 bases and J by 2 bases; unmatched bases: 5. CDR3 in amino acids: CSAPDRAGNTIYF. CDR3 nucleotide sequence: TGCAGCGCACCAGACAGGGCTGGAAACACCATATATTTT.

This chain uses TRBV5-1 with TRBJ2-7; 7 bases agree with TRBD1. V lost 2 bases, J lost 3 bases, and 5 bases stayed unmatched. The CDR3 loop spans 14 amino acids. Germline V lookup: CDR1 SGHRS, CDR2 YFSETQ. The CDR3 DNA sequence: TGCGCCAGCAGCTTTAGCCGGGACAGCTACGAGCAGTACTTC. Residues: CASSFSRDSYEQYF. Using reference TRBV5-1 and TRBJ2-7 for the parts outside the CDR3, the full variable domain is KAGVTQTPRYLIKTRGQQVTLSCSPISGHRSVSWYQQTPGQGLQFLFEYFSETQRNKGNFPGRFSGRQFSNSRSEMNVSTLELGDSALYLCASSFSRDSYEQYFGPGTRLTVT.

CDR3 protein: CASSWDGPYEQYF. Written as DNA, the CDR3 is TGTGCCAGCAGTTGGGACGGCCCCTACGAGCAGTACTTC. The chain employs TRBV5-5 and TRBJ2-7; D could derive from TRBD1 or TRBD2 (5 bases each). Trimming left V 5 bases short and J 2 bases short, with 11 bases between. Germline CDR1 reads SGHKS; CDR2 reads YYEKEE (reference sequence). The CDR3 contains 13 residues.

This CDR3 reads CASSTTGQGRETQYF. As DNA, the CDR3 is TGTGCCAGTAGTACGACCGGACAGGGAAGAGAGACCCAGTACTTC. J is TRBJ2-5 and V is TRBV19; 8 bases are a match to TRBD1. This CDR3 is built from 15 residues. V gave up 4 bases and J gave up 4 bases; unmatched junction bases: 8. Germline CDR1 reads LNHDA; CDR2 reads SQIVND (reference sequence).

The chain has TRBV4-1 and TRBJ2-5; the match to TRBD2 covers 7 bases. In germline, CDR1 is MGHRA, CDR2 YSYEKL. The V segment lost 0 bases and the J segment 5 bases; nucleotides outside the gene matches: 9. The CDR3 totals 16 residues. The CDR3 coding sequence is TGCGCCAGCAGCCAAGAAGTCCAGGGAGGGTTGGAGACCCAGTACTTC. Its protein is CASSQEVQGGLETQYF.

This clone was observed a few times. This chain links TRBV4-1 with TRBJ1-6, with 7 bases aligning to TRBD1. The CDR3 is 15 amino acids. Trimming took 4 bases from V and 5 from J; bases not matched to a gene: 5. Germline V CDR1 and CDR2: MGHRA, YSYEKL. CDR3 DNA: TGCGCCAGCAGCCGGCCCGACAGGGATAATTCACCCCTCCACTTT. This codes for CASSRPDRDNSPLHF.

Comment on this clone: Other nucleotide sequences in the sample specify the same CDR3. The rearrangement joins TRBV29-1 to TRBJ1-2; 7 bases fit TRBD1. The CDR3 runs 12 residues. Germline trimming cut 1 base from V and 4 bases from J; bases unmatched to any gene: 0. In germline, CDR1 is SQVTM, CDR2 ANQGSEA. The DNA for the CDR3 is TGCAGCGTTGAAGGACAGGGCTATGGCTACACCTTC. Its protein product is CSVEGQGYGYTF.

The chain is built from TRBV6-5 and TRBJ1-2; D gene ambiguous. V lost 6 bases and J lost 2, with 13 bases in between. Germline CDR1 and CDR2: MNHEY and SVGAGI. The CDR3 has 14 residues. CDR3 sequence: CASSRTGLNYGYTF. The CDR3 region has the DNA TGTGCCAGCAGCCGTACCGGGCTAAACTATGGCTACACCTTC.

The chain carries TRBV5-4 and TRBJ2-1, with 7 nucleotides matching TRBD1. Germline trimming cut 4 bases from V and 2 bases from J; bases unmatched to any gene: 6. The germline gives CDR1 SGHNT, CDR2 YYREEE (reference sequence). CDR3 size: 15 residues. The CDR3 spells CASSPGQYAYNEQFF. The CDR3, as DNA: TGTGCCAGCAGCCCGGGACAGTACGCCTACAATGAGCAGTTCTTC. The variable domain in full, with the rest retrieved from reference TRBV5-4 and TRBJ2-1, is ETGVTQSPTHLIKTRGQQVTLRCSSQSGHNTVSWYQQALGQGPQFIFQYYREEENGRGNFPPRFSGLQFPNYSSELNVNALELDDSALYLCASSPGQYAYNEQFFGPGTRLTVL.

The genes are TRBV4-1 and TRBJ1-3, with D unclear. This CDR3 has 15 amino acids. The germline V gene has CDR1 MGHRA and CDR2 YSYEKL. V lost 0 bases and J 4 bases, leaving 10 bases between the germline ends. CDR3 protein: CASSQDFTLGNTIYF. CDR3 sequence (DNA): TGCGCCAGCAGCCAAGATTTCACGCTCGGAAACACCATATATTTT.

This clone has only one observation. The chain links TRBV6-1 to TRBJ2-3; TRBD1 is a possible D gene (5 bases). Germline CDR1 is MNHNS and CDR2 is SASEGT. Trimming took off 7 bases at V and 2 bases at J, with 10 bases between the two ends. CDR3 length: 13 residues. CDR3 sequence: CASMQGYTDTQYF. The CDR3 DNA sequence: TGTGCCAGCATGCAGGGCTACACAGATACGCAGTATTTT.

The rearrangement links TRBV7-2 to TRBJ2-1; D could derive from TRBD1 or TRBD2 (7 bases each). The V end was cut by 5 bases, the J end by 8 bases, with 13 bases between. The CDR3 spans 13 residues. CDR1 SGHTA and CDR2 FQGNSA come from the germline V gene. CDR3 sequence (DNA): TGTGCCAGCAGCCCCAGGGGGGGCTATGAGCAGTTCTTC. It translates to CASSPRGGYEQFF. The entire variable domain, with the rest obtained from reference TRBV7-2 and TRBJ2-1, is as follows: GAGVSQSPSNKVTEKGKDVELRCDPISGHTALYWYRQSLGQGLEFLIYFQGNSAPDKSGLPSDRFSAERTGGSVSTLTIQRTQQEDSAVYLCASSPRGGYEQFFGPGTRLTVL.

The chain is built from TRBV2 and TRBJ1-3; D is possibly TRBD1 (6 bases). This CDR3 region has 13 residues. Looked up from germline, CDR1 is SNHLY and CDR2 is FYNNEI. Trimming took 6 bases from V and 2 from J, leaving 8 bases between them. The CDR3 coding sequence is TGTGCCAGCAGCACAGGGACTGGAAACACCATATATTTT. Translated: CASSTGTGNTIYF.

A remark on this clone: Other DNA sequences in the sample encode the same CDR3. The gene calls are TRBV30 and TRBJ1-5; D remains unclear. CDR1 is GTSNPN and CDR2 is SVGIG in the germline V gene (reference sequence). V was cut by 1 base and J by 4 bases, with 8 bases left in between. This CDR3 is 13 amino acids long. The CDR3 DNA reads as TGTGCCTGGAGTGGGGAAGGAAATCAGCCCCAGCATTTT. This gives the protein CAWSGEGNQPQHF.

The chain couples TRBV27 to TRBJ1-2; D may be TRBD1 (5 bases). Germline CDR1 MNHEY, CDR2 SMNVEV (reference sequence). The V gene lost 3 bases and the J gene lost 1 base, with 21 bases spanning the gap. The CDR3 loop spans 18 amino acids. The CDR3: CASSLTHPGTGLNYGYTF. The CDR3 nucleotides are TGTGCCAGCAGTTTGACCCACCCCGGGACCGGGCTTAACTATGGCTACACCTTC.